This TCR beta chain is from a study of T-cell reconstitution after alpha-beta-depleted transplantation in children. The CDR3 contains 15 residues. Deletions cut 3 bases from V and 5 bases from J, with 16 bases between. Germline values: CDR1 SGHDT, CDR2 YYEEEE. Researchers prepared the TCRbeta library using unique molecular identifiers, the study reports. TCRdb fed the PCR reads into MiXCR, producing one record per CDR3 protein. Of a few hundred thousand distinct CDR3 sequences in the sample, about an eighth were seen once. This clonotype was observed a handful of times. This receptor was identified in a human donor who donated a stem cell graft to a child with Fanconi anemia. The starting material was PBMCs, obtained from the stem cell graft. The rearrangement uses TRBV5-6 and TRBJ2-3, with D unclear. CDR3 sequence: CASSSMVGPGDTQYF. CDR3 in DNA: TGTGCCAGCAGCTCTATGGTAGGCCCTGGAGATACGCAGTATTTT.